This TCR beta chain appears in the sequencing data of a study of identifying expanded T cells in peripheral blood. This clone was counted once. Its antigen is as yet unknown. This CDR3 is 17 amino acids long. This table comes from immunoSEQ multiplex PCR, and its TCRdb copy is limited to in-frame clones, with some not included. The sample holds about 91,000 clones, almost 90% seen once. Findings of the study overall: Across healthy donors, higher total template counts meant significantly greater approximately 2-week count variance.

No infections or other immune events were documented during collection. The sample consisted of blood. V usage is TRBV21-1 and J usage is TRBJ2-1; the table's D call TRBD2 went unverified against the DNA. TRBV21-1 is a recognized pseudogene. This TCR came from a person aged 18 to 69 in good health. The CDR3 loop reads CASSKGLGLLSYNEQFF. CDR3 DNA: TGTGCCAGCAGCAAAGGCCTGGGACTGCTCTCCTACAATGAGCAGTTCTTC.